This entry lists 17 T cell receptor beta chains sequenced from one sample in a study of regulatory T cells in long-lasting Graves disease. This sample's time point: newly diagnosed GD, antithyroid drugs for less than 3 months. RNA extracted from PBMCs served as the sequencing template. Relying on iRepertoire HTBI primers and Arm-PCR of CDR3 regions, the team built TCR beta libraries. Each CDR3 protein gets one entry after TCRdb re-called the multiplex PCR reads with MiXCR. Of approximately 440,000 distinct CDR3 sequences listed, around 15% were seen once; the top ten hold 12%. The data also belong to a second study, concerning T cells in Graves' hyperthyroidism and ophthalmopathy.

The source was peripheral blood mononuclear cells (PBMCs), collected at new diagnosis, from a patient treated with antithyroid drugs. The source of these receptors is a man aged 40-49 years with Graves disease.

This clonotype appeared a few times. The chain has TRBV6-2 or TRBV6-3 and TRBJ2-1, with 10 bases aligning to TRBD2. The CDR3 covers 15 residues. Losses at the gene ends were 2 bases for V and 7 bases for J; bases not matched to a gene: 5. Per germline, CDR1 MNHEY and CDR2 SVGEGT. The CDR3, as DNA: TGTGCCAGCAGTTACGCGGCTAGCGGGAGAAATGAGCAGTTCTTC. Protein product: CASSYAASGRNEQFF.

The chain joins TRBV12-3 or TRBV12-4 to TRBJ1-1, with D perhaps matching TRBD1 (5 bases). V lost 2 bases and J lost 4, with 11 bases in between. The CDR3 extends over 14 amino acids. The CDR3 sequence is CASSLSDTGTEAFF. Written as DNA, the CDR3 is TGTGCCAGCAGTTTATCCGACACAGGCACTGAAGCTTTCTTT.

With regard to this clonotype: A much larger clone differs by one base, so this may be a read error. Here the CDR3 reads CASTREETQFF. The CDR3 coding sequence is TGTGCCTCCACCCGGGAAGAGACCCAGTTCTTC. The rearrangement joins TRBV30 to TRBJ2-1, with a possible D match to TRBD2 (5 bases). Trimming shortened V by 7 bases and J by 13 bases, and 17 bases separated the two germline ends. Germline loops: CDR1 GTSNPN, CDR2 SVGIG (reference sequence). This CDR3 region has 11 residues. The full variable domain, with the rest looked up from reference TRBV30 and TRBJ2-1, is SQTIHQWPATLVQPVGSPLSLECTVEGTSNPNLYWYRQAAGRGLQLLFYSVGIGQISSEVPQNLSASRPQDRQFILSSKKLLLSDSGFYLCASTREETQFFGPGTRLTVL.

The CDR3 reads CASSQGRREEPKLYNEQFF. Written as DNA, the CDR3 is TGTGCCAGCAGCCAAGGCCGTCGGGAGGAACCGAAACTTTACAATGAGCAGTTCTTC. The V call is TRBV14, the J call TRBJ2-1; TRBD2 aligns across 7 bases. The junction had 16 bases not matched to a gene; V was cut back by 1 base and J by 4 bases. From germline, CDR1 is SGHDN and CDR2 FVKESK. The CDR3 totals 19 residues.

This clonotype was counted at least ten times. The chain recombines TRBV20-1 with TRBJ2-2, with 7 nucleotides matching TRBD2. V shed 1 base, J shed 6 bases, and the junction held 8 bases outside the gene matches. The germline V gene has CDR1 DFQATT and CDR2 SNEGSKA (reference sequence). CDR3 length: 15 amino acids. This chain's CDR3 is CSARVAGAGSGELFF. CDR3 DNA sequence: TGCAGTGCTAGAGTGGCGGGAGCAGGGTCCGGGGAGCTGTTTTTT.

This chain connects TRBV20-1 to TRBJ1-3; 7 bases agree with TRBD1. The CDR3 covers 14 residues. V trimming: 0 bases; J trimming: 4 bases; junction bases outside the gene matches: 3. Germline V gene data show CDR1 as DFQATT and CDR2 as SNEGSKA (reference sequence). CDR3: CSARDYRGGNTIYF. CDR3 in DNA: TGCAGTGCTAGAGACTACAGGGGAGGAAACACCATATATTTT.

The sample holds many counts of this clonotype. This rearrangement joins TRBV12-3 or TRBV12-4 to TRBJ2-7; 10 bases line up with TRBD2. The ends lost 6 bases at V and 2 bases at J; junction bases unmatched: 7. There are 15 residues in the CDR3. This CDR3 is CASRISGRAAYEQYF. The CDR3 bases are TGTGCCAGCAGGATAAGCGGGAGGGCCGCCTACGAGCAGTACTTC.

This clonotype was observed many times. The rearrangement joins TRBV6-1 to TRBJ2-3, with TRBD2 matching over 10 bases. The germline CDR1 and CDR2 sequences are MNHNS and SASEGT. This CDR3 is 16 amino acids long. With V trimmed by 4 bases and J by 3 bases, 7 bases remained unmatched. CDR3 loop: CASSASSGSLTDTQYF. DNA of the CDR3: TGTGCCAGCAGTGCTTCTAGCGGGAGTTTGACAGATACGCAGTATTTT.

This clonotype has just a few counts. The CDR3, as DNA: TGTGCCAGCAGATTTAGCGGGAGTTTAACAGATACGCAGTATTTT. It translates to CASRFSGSLTDTQYF. V usage is TRBV6-2 or TRBV6-3 and J usage is TRBJ2-3, with 9 bases lining up with TRBD2. This CDR3 region has 15 residues. Germline loops: CDR1 MNHEY, CDR2 SVGEGT. Trimming took 6 bases from V and 3 from J; bases not matched to a gene: 7.

There are many counts of this clonotype. J is TRBJ1-1 and V is TRBV5-1; no clear D. The V end lost 4 bases, the J end lost 1 base, and 11 bases lay between the germline ends. The CDR3 has 14 amino acids. The germline V gene encodes CDR1 SGHRS and CDR2 YFSETQ. DNA for the CDR3: TGCGCCAGCAGCCAACAAGCACAGAACACTGAAGCTTTCTTT. This gives the protein CASSQQAQNTEAFF.

This clonotype was counted once. This rearrangement joins TRBV4-1 to TRBJ2-7; 12 bases line up with TRBD2. Germline V lookup: CDR1 MGHRA, CDR2 YSYEKL. The CDR3 consists of 17 residues. Trimming cost V 3 bases and J 0 bases; bases outside gene matches: 6. The CDR3 protein is CASSQPASGRASYEQYF. The CDR3, as DNA: TGCGCCAGCAGCCAGCCTGCTAGCGGGAGGGCCTCCTACGAGCAGTACTTC.

The chain uses TRBV20-1 and TRBJ2-5, with D tentatively TRBD1 (7 bases). Trimming stripped 1 base from V and 3 bases from J, with 18 bases between. Germline CDR1 and CDR2: DFQATT and SNEGSKA (reference sequence). The CDR3 extends over 16 amino acids. The CDR3 sequence is CSARVIGRGEKETQYF. CDR3 bases: TGCAGTGCTAGAGTCATTGGCAGGGGGGAAAAAGAGACCCAGTACTTC.

This clonotype was recorded many times. The rearrangement uses TRBV5-1 and TRBJ2-1; 12 nucleotides match TRBD2. The germline V gene has CDR1 SGHRS and CDR2 YFSETQ. V lost 4 bases and J lost 4; bases outside the gene matches: 6. CDR3 length equals 16 residues. In nucleotides, the CDR3 is TGCGCCAGCAGCACAGGACTAGCGGGATTTTACAATGAGCAGTTCTTC. Translated, it gives CASSTGLAGFYNEQFF.

Many counts were recorded for this clonotype. One junction end does not reproduce the germline sequence, and a read error may be involved. The V and J genes are TRBV11-2 and TRBJ2-1; 9 nucleotides match TRBD1. Germline assignment: CDR1 SGHAT and CDR2 FQNNGV. The CDR3 has 15 residues. CDR3 bases: TGTGCCAGCAGCCAGGGACAGGGATCCTTCAATGAGCAGTTCTTC. Amino acids: CASSQGQGSFNEQFF.

The table lists this clonotype with a count of one. A clone one base away is much larger, so this may be a read error. The rearrangement uses TRBV3-1 and TRBJ2-7, with 8 bases that match TRBD1. CDR1 is LGHDT and CDR2 is YNNKEL in the germline V gene (reference sequence). With 4 bases clipped from V and 7 bases from J, the junction kept 9 bases outside the gene matches. CDR3 length: 14 residues. The CDR3 reads CASSRRTGYNEQYF. The CDR3, as DNA: TGTGCCAGCAGCCGAAGGACAGGGTACAATGAGCAGTACTTC.

This clonotype has just a few counts. The chain joins TRBV30 to TRBJ2-1; D gene uncertain. Trimming removed 2 bases at V and 0 bases at J, with 14 bases between. This CDR3 has 16 residues. Germline V gene data show CDR1 as GTSNPN and CDR2 as SVGIG (reference sequence). The CDR3 spells CAWSPRPASSYNEQFF. In DNA, the CDR3 is TGTGCCTGGAGTCCCCGGCCGGCCAGCTCCTACAATGAGCAGTTCTTC.

This clonotype was seen many times. CDR3 protein: CASSQLAGGYNEQFF. DNA of the CDR3: TGTGCCAGCAGCCAACTAGCGGGAGGCTACAATGAGCAGTTCTTC. The chain is built from TRBV3-1 and TRBJ2-1, with TRBD2 matching 11 bases. Per germline, CDR1 LGHDT and CDR2 YNNKEL (reference sequence). The CDR3 spans 15 residues. Trimming took 2 bases from V and 3 from J; bases not matched to a gene: 0.